This T cell receptor (beta chain) was documented in a study of cytomegalovirus exposure and HLA in healthy donors. With respect to this clone: Its antigen is undetermined.

Use of 60 Vbeta and 13 Jbeta primers characterized the PCR. Clones were sequenced by immunoSEQ multiplex PCR, and TCRdb holds only the in-frame ones, with some missing. The sample lists more than 95,000 clones, 77% seen once, with roughly 12% in the top ten. Points from the study as a whole: Presence/absence analyses supposed approximately even sequencing depth among donors.

The donors were healthy bone marrow donors. At the time of sampling, donors were nominally healthy, though unrecorded immune exposures were likely. CDR1 SGHNT and CDR2 YYREEE come from the germline V gene (reference sequence). Trimming removed 0 bases at V and 3 bases at J, with 10 bases between. The CDR3 loop spans 14 amino acids. This TCR derives from a woman in her thirties or forties in good health and CMV-seropositive. The chain is built from TRBV5-4 and TRBJ2-7; a weak D match, TRBD2 (6 bases). The material sequenced was PBMCs. CDR3 sequence: CASSLDRRGYEQYF. CDR3 coding DNA: TGTGCCAGCAGCTTGGACAGGAGGGGCTACGAGCAGTACTTC. Drawing the rest from reference TRBV5-4 and TRBJ2-7, the complete variable domain is ETGVTQSPTHLIKTRGQQVTLRCSSQSGHNTVSWYQQALGQGPQFIFQYYREEENGRGNFPPRFSGLQFPNYSSELNVNALELDDSALYLCASSLDRRGYEQYFGPGTRLTVT.